Listed here are 31 T cell receptor beta chains from one sample, sequenced in a study of OX40 agonist ivuxolimab in advanced cancers. Profiling relied on immunoSEQ multiplex PCR, and the TCRdb table lists in-frame clones only, not all of them. Of roughly 61,000 clones detected, 82% appear once; the ten largest clones hold less than 0.55%. Sequenced here: CD4+ or CD8+ T cells sorted from blood, sampled in a trial of the OX40 agonist ivuxolimab. The receptors here all came from an adult with an advanced solid tumor such as melanoma, head and neck, liver or kidney cancer.

The V call is TRBV2, the J call TRBJ2-5, with TRBD1 matching 10 bases. CDR1 and CDR2 from the germline V gene are SNHLY and FYNNEI. The CDR3 totals 12 residues. Trimming took 2 bases from V and 14 from J; bases not matched to a gene: 5. CDR3: CASSESRDRGYF. The CDR3 DNA reads TGTGCCAGCAGTGAAAGCCGGGACAGGGGATACTTC.

This clone was counted once. The chain carries TRBV27 and TRBJ2-1; 11 positions agree with TRBD2. Losses at the gene ends were 6 bases for V and 1 base for J; bases not matched to a gene: 5. This CDR3 is built from 16 residues. In germline, CDR1 is MNHEY, CDR2 SMNVEV (reference sequence). The CDR3 spells CASSRTSGRSYNEQFF. Written as DNA, the CDR3 is TGTGCCAGCAGCAGGACTAGCGGGCGGTCCTACAATGAGCAGTTCTTC.

A few counts support this clone. This chain joins TRBV4-3 and TRBJ2-3; unclear D gene. The ends were cut back, 0 bases at V and 4 bases at J, with 5 bases in the middle. This CDR3 region has 13 residues. CDR1 LGHNA and CDR2 YSLEER come from the germline V gene. CDR3 region: CASSQDAADTQYF. CDR3 in DNA: TGCGCCAGCAGCCAAGATGCGGCAGATACGCAGTATTTT.

This clone was seen only a few times. This sequence joins TRBV27 and TRBJ1-1; D uncertain. V lost 2 bases and J 1 base, leaving 8 bases between the germline ends. Germline loops: CDR1 MNHEY, CDR2 SMNVEV (reference sequence). This CDR3 region has 14 residues. CDR3 loop: CASSLRIENTEAFF. CDR3 DNA sequence: TGTGCCAGCAGTTTAAGGATCGAGAACACTGAAGCTTTCTTT.

The chain couples TRBV27 to TRBJ2-2; D unresolved. With 5 bases removed from V and 8 bases from J, the gap between germline ends came to 15 bases. Germline V lookup: CDR1 MNHEY, CDR2 SMNVEV (reference sequence). The CDR3 is 14 amino acids. CDR3 nucleotide sequence: TGTGCCAGCAGTGGGGTTCGGGCCGTAGGGGAGCTGTTTTTT. This sequence encodes CASSGVRAVGELFF.

The table lists this clone with a count of one. The DNA for the CDR3 is TGTGCCAGCAGCTTGGCCGGGTCTCAAGAGACCCAGTACTTC. It specifies CASSLAGSQETQYF. The chain joins TRBV5-4 to TRBJ2-5; no reliable D call. Germline V gives CDR1 SGHNT, CDR2 YYREEE (reference sequence). The CDR3 sequence is 14 residues long. V lost 0 bases and J 2 bases, leaving 8 bases between the germline ends.

The sample holds one count of this clone. V gene TRBV6-1 combines with J gene TRBJ2-3; 9 bases are shared with TRBD2. With V trimmed by 2 bases and J by 4 bases, 19 bases remained unmatched. CDR1 MNHNS and CDR2 SASEGT come from the germline V gene. The CDR3 sequence is 20 residues long. The CDR3 sequence is CASSEREGVGSGRLADTQYF. The CDR3 DNA reads as TGTGCCAGCAGTGAAAGGGAGGGGGTTGGGAGCGGGAGGCTTGCAGATACGCAGTATTTT.

The chain joins TRBV11-2 to TRBJ2-1; 7 bases are a match to TRBD1. J gave up 6 bases and V 5 bases, and 7 bases lay outside the gene matches. The CDR3 spans 14 residues. Germline CDR1 reads SGHAT; CDR2 reads FQNNGV. CDR3 DNA sequence: TGTGCCAGCAGCGCAGACAGGGTCCGCAATGAGCAGTTCTTC. Translation: CASSADRVRNEQFF.

The rearrangement links TRBV6-5 to TRBJ2-1, with a weak D call TRBD2 (6 bases). There are 14 residues in the CDR3. The V gene lost 6 bases and the J gene lost 6 bases, with 15 bases spanning the gap. Germline V lookup: CDR1 MNHEY, CDR2 SVGAGI. This CDR3 is CASSEEGTLNEQFF. Written as DNA, the CDR3 is TGTGCCAGCAGCGAGGAGGGGACCCTCAATGAGCAGTTCTTC.

V gene TRBV14 combines with J gene TRBJ2-7, with D perhaps TRBD2 (5 bases). The CDR3 sequence is 14 residues long. Trimming cost V 11 bases and J 3 bases, with 20 bases left between them. Germline V CDR1 and CDR2: SGHDN, FVKESK. CDR3 protein: CAAEVVALNYEQYF. CDR3 nucleotides: TGTGCCGCGGAGGTTGTGGCCCTAAACTACGAGCAGTACTTC.

The genes are TRBV6-5 and TRBJ1-2; D gene ambiguous. The V end lost 3 bases, the J end lost 6 bases, and 11 bases lay between the germline ends. Germline V gives CDR1 MNHEY, CDR2 SVGAGI. The CDR3 is 13 residues long. The CDR3 region has the DNA TGTGCCAGCAGTTATAGGTGGGAAAATGGCTACACCTTC. Residues: CASSYRWENGYTF.

This clone has only one observation. The V call is TRBV4-2, the J call TRBJ2-3; TRBD1 is a possible D gene (6 bases). The CDR3 sequence is 15 residues long. V was shortened by 3 bases and J by 2 bases, with 12 bases between the two germline ends. Germline V gene data show CDR1 as LGHNA and CDR2 as YNFKEQ. The CDR3 DNA reads as TGTGCCAGCAGCCAGACAGGAATCGTCACAGATACGCAGTATTTT. Encoded protein: CASSQTGIVTDTQYF.

This clone is a singleton in its sample. This sequence joins TRBV2 and TRBJ1-4, with 9 bases aligning to TRBD1. The V gene's germline CDR1 is SNHLY and CDR2 FYNNEI. The junction had 4 bases not matched to a gene; V was cut back by 4 bases and J by 7 bases. This CDR3 region has 14 residues. The CDR3, as DNA: TGTGCCAGCAGTGCGACAGGGGGTGGTGAAAAACTGTTTTTT. Translating gives CASSATGGGEKLFF.

The V call is TRBV29-1, the J call TRBJ2-5, with 7 bases matching TRBD1. The CDR3 is 14 residues long. Germline values: CDR1 SQVTM, CDR2 ANQGSEA. Trimming removed 7 bases from V and 5 bases from J; junction bases left unmatched: 13. CDR3 amino acids: CSGEDRALGETQYF. In DNA form, the CDR3 reads TGCAGCGGGGAAGACAGGGCCCTTGGGGAGACCCAGTACTTC.

The chain uses TRBV15 and TRBJ1-4, with D tentatively TRBD1 (6 bases). V lost 2 bases and J lost 3, with 7 bases in between. Germline CDR1 is LNHNV and CDR2 is YYDKDF (reference sequence). This CDR3 spans 14 amino acids. The CDR3 spells CATSRRGSNEKLFF. The CDR3 coding sequence is TGTGCCACCAGCAGAAGGGGGTCTAATGAAAAACTGTTTTTT.

This chain links TRBV5-1 with TRBJ2-7, with TRBD1 identical over 7 bases. The CDR3 totals 14 residues. Germline-derived CDR1 and CDR2 are SGHRS and YFSETQ. Unmatched junction bases numbered 2, after V lost 0 bases and J lost 2 bases. CDR3 coding DNA: TGCGCCAGCAGCTTGGGACAGGGACCCTACGAGCAGTACTTC. It translates to CASSLGQGPYEQYF. Using reference TRBV5-1 and TRBJ2-7 for the parts outside the CDR3, the full variable domain is KAGVTQTPRYLIKTRGQQVTLSCSPISGHRSVSWYQQTPGQGLQFLFEYFSETQRNKGNFPGRFSGRQFSNSRSEMNVSTLELGDSALYLCASSLGQGPYEQYFGPGTRLTVT.

This clone was detected only a few times. J is TRBJ2-4 and V is TRBV7-9; D is ambiguous. From germline, CDR1 is SEHNR and CDR2 FQNEAQ (reference sequence). The CDR3 length is 15 residues. The V end was cut by 5 bases, the J end by 2 bases, with 13 bases between. In DNA form, the CDR3 reads TGTGCCAGCAGCCACCTGCGGTTTTCCAAAAACATTCAGTACTTC. Amino acid sequence: CASSHLRFSKNIQYF.

This chain connects TRBV30 to TRBJ2-1, with 7 bases aligning to TRBD1. The CDR3 has 15 amino acids. The V gene end was trimmed by 3 bases and the J gene end by 2 bases; junction bases not matched to a gene: 7. Germline assignment: CDR1 GTSNPN and CDR2 SVGIG (reference sequence). As DNA, the CDR3 is TGTGCCTGGAGGAAGGGACAGCCTACCTACAATGAGCAGTTCTTC. This encodes CAWRKGQPTYNEQFF.

This rearrangement joins TRBV5-6 to TRBJ2-5, with unresolved D. The CDR3 sequence is 14 residues long. The V gene's germline CDR1 is SGHDT and CDR2 YYEEEE. The germline V and J ends were trimmed by 3 bases and 1 base, with 10 bases remaining between them. CDR3 region: CASSSTRSQETQYF. The DNA for the CDR3 is TGTGCCAGCAGCTCAACACGATCCCAAGAGACCCAGTACTTC.

This clone has just a few counts. V usage is TRBV7-9 and J usage is TRBJ1-5; D is possibly TRBD1 (5 bases). There are 14 residues in the CDR3. From germline, CDR1 is SEHNR and CDR2 FQNEAQ (reference sequence). V was trimmed by 6 bases and J by 6 bases, leaving 15 bases between them. In DNA form, the CDR3 reads TGTGCCAGCAGTCCCCAGGGAGGAGGTCAGCCCCAGCATTTT. It yields the protein CASSPQGGGQPQHF.

The V and J genes are TRBV30 and TRBJ1-5, with TRBD1 identical over 7 bases. The germline CDR1 and CDR2 sequences are GTSNPN and SVGIG (reference sequence). With 2 bases clipped from V and 4 bases from J, the junction kept 2 bases outside the gene matches. The CDR3 runs to 13 residues. The CDR3 here is CAWSSTGNQPQHF. For the CDR3, the DNA is TGTGCCTGGAGTTCGACAGGGAATCAGCCCCAGCATTTT.

This chain connects TRBV19 to TRBJ2-1, with 8 positions matching TRBD1. V trimming: 0 bases; J trimming: 2 bases; junction bases outside the gene matches: 12. Germline CDR1 LNHDA, CDR2 SQIVND (reference sequence). This CDR3 has 19 amino acids. The CDR3 region has the DNA TGTGCCAGTAGTATAGATCGGCAGGGGGCGGGTAGCCCCTACAATGAGCAGTTCTTC. This sequence encodes CASSIDRQGAGSPYNEQFF.

This sequence joins TRBV7-9 and TRBJ2-3; possible D gene TRBD1, 6 bases. CDR3 length: 17 residues. V was clipped by 2 bases and J by 4 bases, with 19 bases between them. The germline V gene has CDR1 SEHNR and CDR2 FQNEAQ (reference sequence). The CDR3 nucleotides are TGTGCCAGCAGCTTAAGGGGGAGTGTAATTGGGGCAGATACGCAGTATTTT. This gives the protein CASSLRGSVIGADTQYF. The variable domain in full, with the rest retrieved from reference TRBV7-9 and TRBJ2-3, is DTGVSQNPRHKITKRGQNVTFRCDPISEHNRLYWYRQTLGQGPEFLTYFQNEAQLEKSRLLSDRFSAERPKGSFSTLEIQRTEQGDSAMYLCASSLRGSVIGADTQYFGPGTRLTVL.

The V and J genes are TRBV30 and TRBJ1-5, with D possibly matching TRBD1 (6 bases). Germline V gene lookup returns CDR1 GTSNPN and CDR2 SVGIG (reference sequence). V lost 2 bases, J lost 0 bases, and 11 bases lay in between. The CDR3 covers 15 residues. This CDR3 is CAWSTGQTSNQPQHF. In nucleotides, the CDR3 is TGTGCCTGGAGTACCGGACAGACTAGCAATCAGCCCCAGCATTTT.

The chain has TRBV5-1 and TRBJ2-5; TRBD2 matches 7 bases. The trim removed 6 bases at V and 5 bases at J, leaving 7 bases unmatched. The CDR3 extends over 13 amino acids. CDR1 SGHRS and CDR2 YFSETQ come from the germline V gene. In nucleotides, the CDR3 is TGCGCCAGCAACACGGGGGGTGAGGAGACCCAGTACTTC. As protein: CASNTGGEETQYF.

Concerning this clone itself: Other DNA sequences in this sample translate to the same CDR3. The DNA of the CDR3 is TGCGCCAGCAGCCTCGGGACAGGGGACACTGAAGCTTTCTTT. It yields the protein CASSLGTGDTEAFF. J is TRBJ1-1 and V is TRBV5-1, with 10 bases that match TRBD1. CDR1 and CDR2 from the germline V gene are SGHRS and YFSETQ. J was trimmed by 3 bases and V by 4 bases; bases with no gene match: 3. The CDR3 runs to 14 residues.

The rearrangement joins TRBV5-5 to TRBJ2-1; 8 bases line up with TRBD1. J was trimmed by 7 bases and V by 4 bases; bases with no gene match: 10. This CDR3 is built from 15 residues. CDR1 and CDR2 from the germline V gene are SGHKS and YYEKEE (reference sequence). The CDR3 region has the DNA TGTGCCAGCAGCATAGGGGCAGGGGGCCCGAATGAGCAGTTCTTC. It translates to CASSIGAGGPNEQFF.

The chain couples TRBV7-2 to TRBJ1-4; D gene unclear. From germline, CDR1 is SGHTA and CDR2 FQGNSA. The CDR3 covers 16 residues. Trimming stripped 5 bases from V and 0 bases from J, with 13 bases between. The CDR3 DNA is TGTGCCAGCAGCCCCCGGTCCGTTGCAACTAATGAAAAACTGTTTTTT. Translated, it gives CASSPRSVATNEKLFF.

By share, this clone counts as medium-sized. The chain carries TRBV6-6 and TRBJ1-1; D call uncertain. The V end lost 0 bases, the J end lost 7 bases, and 9 bases lay between the germline ends. The CDR3 contains 13 residues. The germline V gene encodes CDR1 MNHNY and CDR2 SVGAGI (reference sequence). CDR3 nucleotides: TGTGCCAGCAGTTACTCGATGCCCCTTGAAGCTTTCTTT. As protein: CASSYSMPLEAFF.

The chain combines TRBV30 with TRBJ2-7; 9 positions agree with TRBD1. Germline CDR1 reads GTSNPN; CDR2 reads SVGIG (reference sequence). Trimming took 4 bases from V and 2 from J; bases not matched to a gene: 3. This CDR3 has 13 amino acids. This chain's CDR3 is CAWKQGAPYEQYF. CDR3 sequence (DNA): TGTGCCTGGAAACAGGGGGCCCCCTACGAGCAGTACTTC. Full variable domain (rest looked up from reference TRBV30 and TRBJ2-7): SQTIHQWPATLVQPVGSPLSLECTVEGTSNPNLYWYRQAAGRGLQLLFYSVGIGQISSEVPQNLSASRPQDRQFILSSKKLLLSDSGFYLCAWKQGAPYEQYFGPGTRLTVT.

The gene calls are TRBV10-2 and TRBJ1-1, with TRBD1 as a possible D gene (5 bases). The CDR3 is 11 residues long. Germline V gene sequence: CDR1 WSHSY, CDR2 SAAADI. Deletions cut 8 bases from V and 12 bases from J, with 16 bases between. The CDR3 sequence is CASRQGSASFF. The CDR3 region has the DNA TGCGCCAGCCGTCAGGGATCGGCGTCTTTCTTT.